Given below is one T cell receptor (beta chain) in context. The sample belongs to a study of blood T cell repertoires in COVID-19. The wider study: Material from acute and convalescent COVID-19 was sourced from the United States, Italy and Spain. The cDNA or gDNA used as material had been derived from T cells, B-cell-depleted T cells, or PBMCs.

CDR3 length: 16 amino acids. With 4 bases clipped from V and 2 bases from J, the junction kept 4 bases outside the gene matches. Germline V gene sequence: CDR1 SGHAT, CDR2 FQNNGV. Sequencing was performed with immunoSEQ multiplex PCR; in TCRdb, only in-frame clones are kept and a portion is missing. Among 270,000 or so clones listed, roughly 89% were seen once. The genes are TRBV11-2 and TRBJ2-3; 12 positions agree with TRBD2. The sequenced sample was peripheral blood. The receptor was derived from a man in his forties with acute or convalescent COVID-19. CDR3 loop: CASSSLAGGYTDTQYF. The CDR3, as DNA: TGTGCCAGCAGCTCTCTAGCGGGGGGGTACACAGATACGCAGTATTTT.